There are a few counts of the clone carrying this T cell receptor (beta chain). This sample was taken from a study of cytomegalovirus exposure and HLA in healthy donors. Donors counted as nominally healthy when sampled, yet unrecorded immune exposures were likely. Primers included in the PCR were 60 Vbeta and 13 Jbeta primers. Using immunoSEQ multiplex PCR, the repertoire was profiled, and TCRdb retains in-frame clones only, with some absent. The sample has roughly 180,000 clones, approximately 80% seen once. Germline V gene lookup returns CDR1 MNHEY and CDR2 SMNVEV (reference sequence). CDR3 length equals 16 residues. V was trimmed by 6 bases and J by 9 bases, leaving 21 bases between them.

The TCR was taken from a male donor in good health and CMV-seronegative. The rearrangement uses TRBV27 and TRBJ1-6, with a weak D call TRBD1 (5 bases). The specimen was PBMCs. CDR3 coding DNA: TGTGCCAGCAGGCCCCCCGACGGCACCGGGGGTTCACCCCTCCACTTT. It codes for CASRPPDGTGGSPLHF.